Shown below are 2 T cell receptor beta chains from a single sample sequenced in a study of blood T cell repertoires in COVID-19. Generated by immunoSEQ multiplex PCR, the TCRdb table keeps only in-frame clones and is missing some. The table lists roughly 170,000 clones, about 78% of them singletons, with 17% in the top ten. The material sequenced was PBMCs or T cells enriched from blood (not recorded which). The receptors were gathered from a woman in her fifties or sixties who had recovered from COVID-19.

This clone was detected a few times. V gene TRBV12-3 or TRBV12-4 combines with J gene TRBJ1-5; D is possibly TRBD1 (5 bases). V was cut by 6 bases and J by 7 bases, with 10 bases left in between. This CDR3 has 12 residues. The CDR3 DNA follows: TGTGCCAGCAGCCAGGGAACGCAGCCCCAGCATTTT. Protein sequence: CASSQGTQPQHF.

The rearrangement uses TRBV4-1 and TRBJ2-7, with 9 bases aligning to TRBD2. J lost 5 bases, V lost 1 base, and 12 bases had no gene match. This CDR3 contains 17 residues. Germline V gene data show CDR1 as MGHRA and CDR2 as YSYEKL. The CDR3 coding sequence is TGCGCCAGCAGCCAAGTGCTCAGGGCGGGAGGGCCCAACGAGCAGTACTTC. Residues: CASSQVLRAGGPNEQYF.